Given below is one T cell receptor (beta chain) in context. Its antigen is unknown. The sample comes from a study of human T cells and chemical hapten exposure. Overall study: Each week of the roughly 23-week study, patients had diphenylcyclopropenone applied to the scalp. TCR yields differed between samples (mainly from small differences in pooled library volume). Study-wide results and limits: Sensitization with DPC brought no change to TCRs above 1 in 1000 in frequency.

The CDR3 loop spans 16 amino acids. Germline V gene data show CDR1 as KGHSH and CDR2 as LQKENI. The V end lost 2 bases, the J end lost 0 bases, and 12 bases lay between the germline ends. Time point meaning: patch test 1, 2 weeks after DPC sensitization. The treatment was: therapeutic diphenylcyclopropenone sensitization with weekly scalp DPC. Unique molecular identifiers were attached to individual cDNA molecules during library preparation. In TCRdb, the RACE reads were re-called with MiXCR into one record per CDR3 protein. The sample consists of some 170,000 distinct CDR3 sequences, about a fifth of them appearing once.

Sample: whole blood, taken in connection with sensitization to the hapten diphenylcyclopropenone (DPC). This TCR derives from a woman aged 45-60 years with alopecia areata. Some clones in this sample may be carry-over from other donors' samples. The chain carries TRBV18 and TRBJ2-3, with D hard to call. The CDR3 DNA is TGTGCCAGCTCACCATCCCGCGCCACTAGCACAGATACGCAGTATTTT. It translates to CASSPSRATSTDTQYF.